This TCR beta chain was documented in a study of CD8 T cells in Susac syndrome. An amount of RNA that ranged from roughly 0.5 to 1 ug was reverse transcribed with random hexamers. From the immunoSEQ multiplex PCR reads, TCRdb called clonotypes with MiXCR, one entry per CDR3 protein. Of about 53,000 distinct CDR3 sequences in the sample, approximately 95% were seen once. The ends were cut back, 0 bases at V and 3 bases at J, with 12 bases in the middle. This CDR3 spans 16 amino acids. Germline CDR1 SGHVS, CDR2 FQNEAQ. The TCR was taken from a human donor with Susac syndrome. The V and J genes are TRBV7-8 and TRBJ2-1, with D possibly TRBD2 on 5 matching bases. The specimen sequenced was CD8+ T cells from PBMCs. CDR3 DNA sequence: TGTGCCAGCAGCTTAGCGCGGGTATCGATCTACAATGAGCAGTTCTTC. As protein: CASSLARVSIYNEQFF.